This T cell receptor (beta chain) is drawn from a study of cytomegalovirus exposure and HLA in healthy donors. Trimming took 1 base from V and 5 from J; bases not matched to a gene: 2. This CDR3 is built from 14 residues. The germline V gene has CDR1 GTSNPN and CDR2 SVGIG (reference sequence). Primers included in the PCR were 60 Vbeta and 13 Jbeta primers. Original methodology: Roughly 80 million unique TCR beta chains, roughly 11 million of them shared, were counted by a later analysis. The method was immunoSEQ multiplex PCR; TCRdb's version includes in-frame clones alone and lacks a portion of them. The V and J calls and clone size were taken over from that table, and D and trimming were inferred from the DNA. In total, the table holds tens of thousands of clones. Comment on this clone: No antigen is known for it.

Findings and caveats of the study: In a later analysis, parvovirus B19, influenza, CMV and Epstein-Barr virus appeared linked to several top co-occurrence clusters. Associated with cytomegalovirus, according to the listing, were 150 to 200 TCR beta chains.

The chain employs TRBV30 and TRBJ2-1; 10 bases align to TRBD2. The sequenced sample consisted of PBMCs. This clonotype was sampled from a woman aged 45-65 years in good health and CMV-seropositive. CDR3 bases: TGTGCCTGGAGTGGGGGGACTAGCGACAATGAGCAGTTCTTC. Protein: CAWSGGTSDNEQFF.